These 3 T cell receptor beta chains were all obtained from the same sample, sequenced in a study of tumor-infiltrating lymphocytes in primary liver carcinoma. From around 0.5 ug total RNA, TCR beta cDNA was generated with a primer in the constant region. ARM-PCR, slightly modified, supplied the TCR beta libraries through three nested multiplex PCR rounds. Running approximately 10 cycles apiece, the first two PCR rounds relied on TRBV1-TRBV30 forward primers together with a C-beta reverse primer. TCRdb redid the calling of the multiplex PCR reads with MiXCR, one entry per CDR3 protein. The sample consists of about 120,000 distinct CDR3 sequences, roughly three fifths of them appearing once. Scientists recovered RNA and DNA together from around 20-30 mg of unsorted bulk tissue. Sequenced input: liver tumor tissue from sampling region 1. The subset: tumor region T1, superior pole. These receptors all stem from a woman aged 55-70 years with primary liver carcinoma and hepatitis B virus infection.

This clonotype has only a few counts. The junction shows a germline mismatch at one end, possibly a read error. The rearrangement joins TRBV11-2 to TRBJ2-1; 7 nucleotides agree with TRBD2. Germline V gene lookup returns CDR1 SGHAT and CDR2 FQNNGV. CDR3 size: 19 residues. CDR3 nucleotides: TGTGCCAGCAGCTTAGAATCGGGTGGGAGGGCCTTGACCTACAATGAGCAGCTCTTC. Its translation is CASSLESGGRALTYNEQLF.

A word on this clonotype: An end of the junction does not agree with germline; a read error may underlie this. The chain uses TRBV28 and TRBJ2-6; D not resolved. This CDR3 is 16 amino acids long. Germline CDR1 reads MDHEN; CDR2 reads SYDVKM. CDR3 loop: CVSSFISTSGANVLTF. The CDR3 coding sequence is TGTGTCAGCAGTTTCATCTCCACCTCTGGGGCCAACGTCCTGACTTTC.

A word on this clonotype: A read error may explain this, as a much larger clone is one base away. The chain joins TRBV4-2 to TRBJ2-3; perhaps D is TRBD1 or TRBD2 (5 bases each). The CDR3 totals 15 residues. Germline V gives CDR1 LGHNA, CDR2 YNFKEQ. Trimming removed 11 bases from V and 2 bases from J, with 20 bases in between. CDR3 amino acids: CACETGTQNTDTQYF. Written as DNA, the CDR3 is TGTGCCTGCGAAACCGGGACCCAAAACACAGATACGCAGTATTTT.